This T cell receptor beta chain was documented in a study of blood T cell repertoires in COVID-19 (dated by TCRdb to the early 2020s). Study-wide context: The collaborator samples originated in the United States, Italy and Spain and spanned the acute and convalescent phases of COVID-19. The material from the prospective study consisted of cDNA or gDNA derived from T cells, B-cell-depleted T cells, or PBMCs. The dataset comprised deeply sampled blood TCRbeta repertoires from subjects exposed to, actively infected with, or recovered from COVID-19. A freely available public database, intended as a resource for researchers studying the immune response to SARS-CoV-2, is where the repertoires were released. Samples came from the ongoing ImmuneRACE study (first 160 participants) plus 1,254 subjects from 6 global collaborators. The sample metadata nearly always contained a de-identified subject ID, COVID-19 status, age in years and sex. Where available, HLA class I and class II types were taken from metadata supplied by the sample provider and were not determined by assay-based typing.

Germline trimming amounts to 4 bases on V and 3 bases on J, with 6 as the count of junction bases outside the gene matches. CDR1 and CDR2, looked up from the germline V gene (reference sequence), are LNHDA and SQIVND. From the cysteine through the phenylalanine, the CDR3 covers 14 amino acids. The DNA shown is the 42-base CDR3, in frame from base 1. The immunoSEQ Assay, a bias-controlled multiplex PCR, was used to amplify TCRbeta CDR3 regions from genomic DNA. The paper's processing steps were these. Within the assay, amplification of reference gene primers was used to estimate how many nucleated cells each sample contained. To quantify the absolute abundance of each unique TCRbeta CDR3 rearrangement, sequence reads were collapsed and filtered. For each sample, productive Simpson clonality was calculated by taking the square root of Simpson's diversity index across productive rearrangements. TCRdb holds this immuneACCESS table with in-frame rearrangements only. Some clones are missing; in checked studies, unresolved V genes explain under half, and the rest has no known cause. The V and J calls and the clone size are those of that table, but D and trimming were determined from the DNA. The sample table records 100,000 to 150,000 clones; 77% of these occur just once. Jointly, the top ten make up 6.5% to 9.5% of the sample.

Points the paper makes about the study in general: The quantity of clinical and demographic metadata differed by source and by participant and was supplied without curation.

The collaborating institutions used their own protocols to collect whole blood in K2EDTA tubes. For TCRbeta analysis, collaborator samples were shipped as frozen whole blood, as isolated PBMCs, or as DNA extracted from either sample type. A word on this clone: The antigen it recognizes is unknown. Base qualities are not recorded, but no much larger clone differs from it by a single base.

The chain employs TRBV19 and TRBJ2-7; TRBD1 agrees with 7 junctional bases. This clonotype was obtained from a human donor in a cohort sampled during active COVID-19. The sample comprised peripheral blood. The DNA sequence is TGTGCCAGTAGTAGGACAGGTTTTTTCTACGAGCAGTACTTC. Its protein reads: CASSRTGFFYEQYF.